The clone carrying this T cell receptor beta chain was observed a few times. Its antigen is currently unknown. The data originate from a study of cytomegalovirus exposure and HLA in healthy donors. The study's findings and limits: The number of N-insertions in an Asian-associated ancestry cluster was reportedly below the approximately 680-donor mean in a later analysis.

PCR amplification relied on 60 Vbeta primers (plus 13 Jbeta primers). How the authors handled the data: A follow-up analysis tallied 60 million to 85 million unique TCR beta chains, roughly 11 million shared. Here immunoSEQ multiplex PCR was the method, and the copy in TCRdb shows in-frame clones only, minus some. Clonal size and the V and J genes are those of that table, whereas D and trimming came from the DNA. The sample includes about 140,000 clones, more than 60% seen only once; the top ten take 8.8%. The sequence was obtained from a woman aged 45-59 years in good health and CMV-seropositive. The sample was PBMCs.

Here the CDR3 DNA reads TGCGCCAGCAGCTTGGAGCCGGGACAGTCCTACTATGGCTACACCTTC. It codes for CASSLEPGQSYYGYTF. The chain employs TRBV5-1 and TRBJ1-2; 7 bases map to TRBD1. Trimming took 0 bases from V and 3 from J; bases not matched to a gene: 8. The CDR3 has 16 amino acids. Germline V lookup: CDR1 SGHRS, CDR2 YFSETQ. The whole variable domain, remainder taken from reference TRBV5-1 and TRBJ1-2, is KAGVTQTPRYLIKTRGQQVTLSCSPISGHRSVSWYQQTPGQGLQFLFEYFSETQRNKGNFPGRFSGRQFSNSRSEMNVSTLELGDSALYLCASSLEPGQSYYGYTFGSGTRLTVV.